This T cell receptor beta chain was observed in a study of T cell responses to AZD1222 COVID-19 vaccine. The CDR3 totals 16 residues. Between the trimmed V and J ends, which lost 7 bases and 4 bases, there was a span of 19 bases. Germline V gene data show CDR1 as SNHLY and CDR2 as FYNNEI. Only in-frame clones appear in the TCRdb table, and some are missing; sequencing was by immunoSEQ multiplex PCR. Of some 99,000 clones listed, over 75% are singletons. The J gene is TRBJ1-4, the V gene TRBV2; D is possibly TRBD1 (6 bases). The material sequenced was peripheral blood, taken on day 0 of AZD1222 vaccination. This TCR derives from an adult in good health. Here the CDR3 reads CASTTTGLADNEKLFF. For the CDR3, the DNA is TGTGCCAGCACCACAACAGGGCTTGCAGATAATGAAAAACTGTTTTTT.